The 2 T cell receptor beta chains reported below all come from one sample, sequenced in a study of blood T cell repertoires in COVID-19. Sequenced by immunoSEQ multiplex PCR; TCRdb stores in-frame clones only, minus some. Of some 150,000 clones in the sample, around 84% were seen once. Sequenced sample: peripheral blood. The receptor source for this set is a woman aged 70-85 years with COVID-19, enrolled during active disease.

This clone turned up a few times. This chain joins TRBV5-1 and TRBJ1-1, with D uncertain. Trimming removed 3 bases at V and 0 bases at J, with 12 bases between. CDR3 length equals 15 residues. CDR1 is SGHRS, CDR2 YFSETQ, per germline. Written as DNA, the CDR3 is TGCGCCAGCAGCTCCGGGAGTAGCCTGAACACTGAAGCTTTCTTT. This encodes CASSSGSSLNTEAFF.

This clone has a handful of counts. The chain links TRBV3-1 (or the pseudogene TRBV3-2) to TRBJ1-6, with TRBD1 identical over 9 bases. The CDR3 has 15 amino acids. V trimming: 4 bases; J trimming: 10 bases; junction bases outside the gene matches: 8. Per the germline V gene, CDR1 is LGHDT and CDR2 is YNNKEL (reference sequence). CDR3 DNA sequence: TGTGCCAGCAGCCGCGGGACAGGGCGCGGGTCACCCCTCCACTTT. Translation gives CASSRGTGRGSPLHF.